This T cell receptor (beta chain) comes out of a study of T cell responses to AZD1222 COVID-19 vaccine. Study-wide findings and caveats: The donor cohort was predominantly white British with a female majority, and clonal diversity may have been underestimated.

Notes on this clone: The antigen is unknown.

CDR1 and CDR2 from the germline V gene are MNHEY and SVGAGI. The CDR3 runs to 14 residues. TCRdb's table, derived via immunoSEQ multiplex PCR, lists solely in-frame clones and lacks some. The sample records 150,000 to 190,000 clones, over 90% being singletons. The TCR was taken from an adult who received the AZD1222 COVID-19 vaccine. The sequenced sample was peripheral blood, obtained 28 days after the second AZD1222 dose. The gene calls are TRBV6-5 and TRBJ2-7; D may correspond to TRBD1 or TRBD2 (5 bases each). CDR3 amino acids: CASLPPGLTYEQYF. The CDR3 DNA follows: TGTGCTTCCCTCCCTCCGGGGCTTACCTACGAGCAGTACTTC.